Sequencing of this T cell receptor beta chain was carried out in a study of blood T cell repertoires in COVID-19. Study-wide context: The samples span acute and convalescent COVID-19 from the United States, Italy and Spain. PBMCs, B-cell-depleted T cells, or T cells were the source of the cDNA or gDNA that made up the material.

The CDR3 length is 15 residues. Trimming removed 3 bases from V and 6 bases from J; junction bases left unmatched: 5. Per the germline V gene, CDR1 is SGHNT and CDR2 is YYREEE (reference sequence). Under the authors' procedure: Estimated nucleated cell counts came from reference gene primer amplification. Using immunoSEQ multiplex PCR, the repertoire was profiled, and TCRdb retains in-frame clones only, with some absent. For V, J and clone size, that table is used; D and trimming come from the DNA. The sample gives about 240,000 clones, 82% of which show up once; 9.5% to 15% is in the top ten. This clonotype was obtained from a woman between 55 and 75 years old with active or convalescent COVID-19. The rearrangement links TRBV5-4 to TRBJ2-2, with 10 bases that match TRBD1. Sequencing was performed on peripheral blood. CDR3 protein: CASSSGQGVSGELFF. The CDR3 DNA follows: TGTGCCAGCAGCTCCGGACAGGGGGTTTCCGGGGAGCTGTTTTTT.